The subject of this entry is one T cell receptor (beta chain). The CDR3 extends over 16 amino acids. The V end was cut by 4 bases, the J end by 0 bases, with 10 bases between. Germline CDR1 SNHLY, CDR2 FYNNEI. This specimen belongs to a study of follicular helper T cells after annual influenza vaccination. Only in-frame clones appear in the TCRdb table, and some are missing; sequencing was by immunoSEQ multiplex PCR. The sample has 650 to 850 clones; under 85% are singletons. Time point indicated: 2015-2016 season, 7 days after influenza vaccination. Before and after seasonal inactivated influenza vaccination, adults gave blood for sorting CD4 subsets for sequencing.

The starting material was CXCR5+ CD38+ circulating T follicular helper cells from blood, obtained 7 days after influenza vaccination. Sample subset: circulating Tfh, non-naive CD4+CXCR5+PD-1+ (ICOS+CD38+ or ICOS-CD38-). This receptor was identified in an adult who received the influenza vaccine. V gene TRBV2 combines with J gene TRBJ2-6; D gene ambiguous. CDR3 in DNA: TGTGCCAGCAGTGGGTACCTGAGCTCTGGGGCCAACGTCCTGACTTTC. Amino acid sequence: CASSGYLSSGANVLTF.